This entry is about one T cell receptor (beta chain). The V and J ends lost 4 bases and 3 bases respectively, with 22 bases between them. Per germline, CDR1 LNHDA and CDR2 SQIVND (reference sequence). The CDR3 runs to 17 residues. This entry is derived from a study of cytomegalovirus exposure and HLA in healthy donors. The PCR used 60 Vbeta and 13 Jbeta primers. Some clones are missing from TCRdb's copy, which holds only in-frame ones; the method was immunoSEQ multiplex PCR. The profile shows 75,000 to 100,000 clones, around 77% of them singletons. The V call is TRBV19, the J call TRBJ2-7; TRBD1 might be the D (6 bases). Source material: PBMCs. The receptor was isolated from a man aged 35-49 years in good health and CMV-seronegative. CDR3 residues: CASSRSGAPAAIYEQYF. The CDR3 bases are TGTGCCAGTAGTAGGTCAGGGGCCCCGGCAGCAATCTACGAGCAGTACTTC. The entire variable domain, with the rest obtained from reference TRBV19 and TRBJ2-7, is as follows: DGGITQSPKYLFRKEGQNVTLSCEQNLNHDAMYWYRQDPGQGLRLIYYSQIVNDFQKGDIAEGYSVSREKKESFPLTVTSAQKNPTAFYLCASSRSGAPAAIYEQYFGPGTRLTVT.